Detailed here is one T cell receptor beta chain. The data originate from a study of cytomegalovirus exposure and HLA in healthy donors. Use of 60 Vbeta and 13 Jbeta primers characterized the PCR. TCRdb's copy holds only in-frame clones and misses some; the assay was immunoSEQ multiplex PCR. This sample yields about 120,000 clones, of which roughly four fifths are seen a single time; more than 1.5% belongs to the top ten. The length of the CDR3 is 14 residues. The germline V and J ends were trimmed by 2 bases and 0 bases, with 5 bases remaining between them. Germline lookup yields CDR1 SGDLS and CDR2 YYNGEE.

The chain is built from TRBV9 and TRBJ1-4; D might be TRBD1 (5 bases). Sequencing input: PBMCs. The source of this sequence is a man aged 40-55 years in good health and CMV-seronegative. This CDR3 reads CASSVTATNEKLFF. CDR3 sequence (DNA): TGTGCCAGCAGCGTGACAGCAACTAATGAAAAACTGTTTTTT.